A single T cell receptor (beta chain) is shown here with its context. The data stem from a study of cytomegalovirus exposure and HLA in healthy donors. Study background: The study placed around 85% of its roughly 410 genotyped donors in the Caucasian-associated ancestry cluster.

CDR3 length: 16 residues. The germline gives CDR1 SNHLY, CDR2 FYNNEI. The V segment lost 5 bases and the J segment 4 bases; nucleotides outside the gene matches: 8. The PCR had 60 Vbeta and 13 Jbeta primers. Profiling relied on immunoSEQ multiplex PCR, and the TCRdb table lists in-frame clones only, not all of them. The table shows tens of thousands of clones, with around 78% occurring only once. The chain carries TRBV2 and TRBJ1-3, with TRBD1 matching 10 bases. The material sequenced was PBMCs. This TCR derives from a woman aged 40 to 50 in good health and CMV-seropositive. This CDR3 is CASSTRGQGSGNTIYF. The CDR3 DNA reads TGTGCCAGCAGTACCCGGGGACAGGGGTCCGGAAACACCATATATTTT.